These 28 T cell receptor beta chains share one sample of origin, sequenced in a study of blood T cell repertoires in COVID-19. Profiling relied on immunoSEQ multiplex PCR, and the TCRdb table lists in-frame clones only, not all of them. The sample contains almost 300,000 clones, 85% to 90% of which appear only once. Sequences were obtained from peripheral blood. The receptors shown here come from a woman younger than 45 with COVID-19, enrolled during active disease.

This chain uses TRBV5-5 with TRBJ1-5; D unresolved. Germline V gene sequence: CDR1 SGHKS, CDR2 YYEKEE (reference sequence). With 1 base removed from V and 4 bases from J, the gap between germline ends came to 9 bases. The CDR3 runs 14 residues. The CDR3 DNA reads TGTGCCAGCAGCTTGCTCGGGTCGAATCAGCCCCAGCATTTT. This sequence encodes CASSLLGSNQPQHF.

The chain couples TRBV12-5 to TRBJ2-1; D is possibly TRBD2 (6 bases). V lost 2 bases to trimming and J lost 8 bases, with 10 bases between them. Germline assignment: CDR1 LGHNT and CDR2 FRNRAP. The CDR3 contains 13 residues. CDR3 nucleotide sequence: TGTGCTAGTGGTTTGCCCCCGGGGGATGAGCAGTTCTTC. Amino acids: CASGLPPGDEQFF.

The chain couples TRBV2 to TRBJ2-1; 7 positions match TRBD1. The CDR3 runs to 11 residues. The germline CDR1 and CDR2 sequences are SNHLY and FYNNEI. V gave up 2 bases and J gave up 14 bases; unmatched junction bases: 3. CDR3 sequence: CASSESQGEFF. For the CDR3, the DNA is TGTGCCAGCAGTGAATCCCAGGGGGAGTTCTTC.

V is TRBV5-4 and J is TRBJ1-6; TRBD1 matches at 8 bases. Germline CDR1 reads SGHNT; CDR2 reads YYREEE (reference sequence). The V gene end was trimmed by 4 bases and the J gene end by 8 bases; junction bases not matched to a gene: 5. This CDR3 is built from 14 residues. The CDR3 spells CASSRTGSDSPLHF. The CDR3, as DNA: TGTGCCAGCAGCAGGACAGGGAGTGATTCACCCCTCCACTTT.

This rearrangement joins TRBV19 to TRBJ1-2, with a possible D match to TRBD1 (6 bases). Germline CDR1 and CDR2: LNHDA and SQIVND (reference sequence). This CDR3 has 21 residues. V lost 5 bases and J 0 bases, leaving 31 bases between the germline ends. The CDR3 bases are TGTGCCAGTAGTGCAAGGACAGCCGCGTTAACAACTAACCAAGCTAACTATGGCTACACCTTC. Translating it yields CASSARTAALTTNQANYGYTF.

This clone came up once. The chain links TRBV15 to TRBJ1-1, with D tentatively TRBD1 (6 bases). The CDR3 is 15 amino acids. Trimming removed 8 bases from V and 0 bases from J, with 16 bases in between. Germline assignment: CDR1 LNHNV and CDR2 YYDKDF (reference sequence). CDR3: CATEAWTDMNTEAFF. CDR3 sequence (DNA): TGTGCCACCGAAGCCTGGACAGATATGAACACTGAAGCTTTCTTT.

The chain joins TRBV2 to TRBJ2-7, with 9 positions matching TRBD2. Germline V gene data show CDR1 as SNHLY and CDR2 as FYNNEI. The V gene end was trimmed by 5 bases and the J gene end by 7 bases; junction bases not matched to a gene: 12. The CDR3 extends over 15 amino acids. For the CDR3, the DNA is TGTGCCAGCAGTACCCCTCGGGTAGCGGGGGTGGAGCAGTACTTC. It translates to CASSTPRVAGVEQYF.

In regard to this clone: Within the sample, other DNA sequences also encode this same CDR3. The chain carries TRBV5-4 and TRBJ2-5; D gene uncertain. V was trimmed by 1 base and J by 1 base, leaving 8 bases between them. Germline-derived CDR1 and CDR2 are SGHNT and YYREEE (reference sequence). The CDR3 covers 14 residues. The DNA for the CDR3 is TGTGCCAGCAGCTTGCCTGGAGCCCAAGAGACCCAGTACTTC. It is translated as CASSLPGAQETQYF. The complete variable domain, with remaining parts taken from reference TRBV5-4 and TRBJ2-5, reads ETGVTQSPTHLIKTRGQQVTLRCSSQSGHNTVSWYQQALGQGPQFIFQYYREEENGRGNFPPRFSGLQFPNYSSELNVNALELDDSALYLCASSLPGAQETQYFGPGTRLLVL.

This clone has a handful of counts. One end of the junction does not line up with germline, which may come from a read error. V gene TRBV19 combines with J gene TRBJ1-5; 10 nucleotides line up with TRBD1. The CDR3 contains 15 residues. Per germline, CDR1 LNHDA and CDR2 SQIVND (reference sequence). CDR3 residues: CASTPGTGANRPQHF. For the CDR3, the DNA is TGTGCCAGTACCCCCGGGACAGGGGCGAATCGGCCCCAGCATTTT.

The chain employs TRBV3-1 (or the pseudogene TRBV3-2) and TRBJ2-7; D may be TRBD1 (7 bases). From germline, CDR1 is LGHDT and CDR2 YNNKEL (reference sequence). This CDR3 comprises 13 residues. The germline V and J ends were trimmed by 6 bases and 3 bases, with 12 bases remaining between them. CDR3 DNA sequence: TGTGCCAGCAGTAGACAGGGAGGCTACGAGCAGTACTTC. Translated, it gives CASSRQGGYEQYF.

This clone was detected once. The rearrangement links TRBV7-9 to TRBJ1-5, with TRBD1 identical over 9 bases. The CDR3 has 15 amino acids. After removal of 5 bases from V and 4 bases from J, the junction contained 6 bases not matched to a gene. The germline gives CDR1 SEHNR, CDR2 FQNEAQ (reference sequence). As DNA, the CDR3 is TGTGCCAGCAGCCCACAGGGGGCTGGGAATCAGCCCCAGCATTTT. Amino acid sequence: CASSPQGAGNQPQHF.

CDR3 nucleotides: TGTGCCAGCAGTTACTCTGGAGGGGGCCAGGGCTACACCTTC. Its translation is CASSYSGGGQGYTF. The chain uses TRBV6-5 and TRBJ1-2; TRBD1 agrees at 7 bases. The CDR3 contains 14 residues. CDR1 and CDR2 (germline): MNHEY, SVGAGI. V lost 0 bases to trimming and J lost 8 bases; unmatched junction nucleotides: 6.

This clone was observed a few times. The rearrangement joins TRBV18 to TRBJ1-2, with 10 bases lining up with TRBD1. The V segment lost 2 bases and the J segment 2 bases; nucleotides outside the gene matches: 2. The CDR3 totals 15 residues. The germline CDR1 and CDR2 sequences are KGHSH and LQKENI. The chain's CDR3 is CASSPGGQGNYGYTF. The CDR3, as DNA: TGTGCCAGCTCACCAGGGGGACAGGGGAACTATGGCTACACCTTC. Using reference TRBV18 and TRBJ1-2 for the parts outside the CDR3, the full variable domain is NAGVMQNPRHLVRRRGQEARLRCSPMKGHSHVYWYRQLPEEGLKFMVYLQKENIIDESGMPKERFSAEFPKEGPSILRIQQVVRGDSAAYFCASSPGGQGNYGYTFGSGTRLTVV.

As to this clone: At one end the junction does not follow the germline gene, possibly because of a read error. This chain joins TRBV18 and TRBJ2-5, with 11 bases identical to TRBD2. Germline V CDR1 and CDR2: KGHSH, LQKENI. This CDR3 spans 12 amino acids. Written as DNA, the CDR3 is TGTGCCAGCTCACCAGAGCTAGCGGGGGGTCACTTC. This encodes CASSPELAGGHF.

This rearrangement joins TRBV2 to TRBJ1-1; 9 bases match TRBD1. The CDR3 contains 13 residues. The trim removed 6 bases at V and 5 bases at J, leaving 4 bases unmatched. Germline CDR1 SNHLY, CDR2 FYNNEI. CDR3 nucleotide sequence: TGTGCCAGCAGACAGACAGGGGGTACTGAAGCTTTCTTT. Translation: CASRQTGGTEAFF.

This chain joins TRBV11-2 and TRBJ1-4; 9 bases are shared with TRBD1. Germline-derived CDR1 and CDR2 are SGHAT and FQNNGV. The CDR3 spans 15 residues. The V and J ends lost 1 base and 6 bases, in that order; junction bases with no gene match: 3. In nucleotides, the CDR3 is TGTGCCAGCAGCTTAGTGACAGGGGGGTATGAAAAACTGTTTTTT. Translated, it gives CASSLVTGGYEKLFF.

The V gene is TRBV6-5, the J gene TRBJ2-5; the match to TRBD2 covers 11 bases. After removal of 6 bases from V and 4 bases from J, the junction contained 7 bases not matched to a gene. CDR3 length: 15 amino acids. Germline V lookup: CDR1 MNHEY, CDR2 SVGAGI. CDR3 in amino acids: CASSRRTSGGETQYF. The CDR3 nucleotides read TGTGCCAGCAGCCGCCGAACTAGCGGGGGAGAGACCCAGTACTTC.

This chain uses TRBV5-1 with TRBJ2-5; 10 positions agree with TRBD1. V trimming: 4 bases; J trimming: 4 bases; junction bases outside the gene matches: 7. Germline values: CDR1 SGHRS, CDR2 YFSETQ. The CDR3 is 15 residues long. CDR3 region: CASSPTGGKGETQYF. Written as DNA, the CDR3 is TGCGCCAGCAGCCCGACAGGGGGCAAGGGAGAGACCCAGTACTTC. Combining the CDR3 with reference TRBV5-1 and TRBJ2-5 gives the whole variable domain KAGVTQTPRYLIKTRGQQVTLSCSPISGHRSVSWYQQTPGQGLQFLFEYFSETQRNKGNFPGRFSGRQFSNSRSEMNVSTLELGDSALYLCASSPTGGKGETQYFGPGTRLLVL.

This chain links TRBV28 with TRBJ1-2, with 11 bases lining up with TRBD1. V was pared by 9 bases and J by 3 bases, with 12 bases of the junction left unmatched. The germline V gene has CDR1 MDHEN and CDR2 SYDVKM. This CDR3 is 16 amino acids long. CDR3 sequence: CASQTWRGQGDYGYTF. Written as DNA, the CDR3 is TGTGCCAGTCAAACTTGGAGGGGACAGGGGGACTATGGCTACACCTTC.

This chain links TRBV11-2 with TRBJ1-2; unclear D gene. V was cut by 2 bases and J by 4 bases, with 14 bases left in between. The length of the CDR3 is 15 residues. Per the germline V gene, CDR1 is SGHAT and CDR2 is FQNNGV. The CDR3 DNA reads TGTGCCAGCAGCTTAAATCTGGAGAGGCTCTATGGCTACACCTTC. The encoded protein is CASSLNLERLYGYTF.

Regarding this clone: Within the sample, other DNA sequences also encode this same CDR3. V gene TRBV5-1 combines with J gene TRBJ1-2; TRBD1 might be the D (5 bases). Germline V gene lookup returns CDR1 SGHRS and CDR2 YFSETQ. The CDR3 runs to 13 residues. V was cut by 4 bases and J by 1 base, with 8 bases left in between. This CDR3 is CASSPGVNYGYTF. The CDR3 region has the DNA TGCGCCAGCAGCCCGGGGGTTAACTATGGCTACACCTTC.

This sequence joins TRBV19 and TRBJ1-5, with unresolved D. This CDR3 has 13 amino acids. V lost 0 bases to trimming and J lost 6 bases, with 6 bases between them. Germline lookup yields CDR1 LNHDA and CDR2 SQIVND (reference sequence). This chain's CDR3 is CASSIDNSQPQHF. The DNA for the CDR3 is TGTGCCAGTAGTATAGATAATTCTCAGCCCCAGCATTTT.

V is TRBV5-8 and J is TRBJ2-3, with a tentative D call TRBD2 (5 bases). The CDR3 totals 15 residues. Trimming took 0 bases from V and 0 from J, leaving 8 bases between them. Per the germline V gene, CDR1 is SGHTS and CDR2 is YDEGEE. This CDR3 reads CASSLVSSSTDTQYF. CDR3 nucleotide sequence: TGTGCCAGCAGCTTGGTTTCTAGCAGCACAGATACGCAGTATTTT. Supplemented by reference TRBV5-8 and TRBJ2-3, the full variable domain reads EAGVTQSPTHLIKTRGQQATLRCSPISGHTSVYWYQQALGLGLQFLLWYDEGEERNRGNFPPRFSGRQFPNYSSELNVNALELEDSALYLCASSLVSSSTDTQYFGPGTRLTVL.

The chain recombines TRBV18 with TRBJ2-7; the match to TRBD2 covers 9 bases. The V gene end was trimmed by 1 base and the J gene end by 2 bases; junction bases not matched to a gene: 3. Germline V CDR1 and CDR2: KGHSH, LQKENI. This CDR3 is 15 amino acids long. The CDR3 here is CASSPQAGGPYEQYF. The CDR3 DNA follows: TGTGCCAGCTCACCACAAGCGGGGGGCCCCTACGAGCAGTACTTC.

In its sample, this clone was seen once. This chain joins TRBV7-2 and TRBJ1-6; 9 bases line up with TRBD1. This CDR3 comprises 20 residues. J gave up 0 bases and V 0 bases, and 9 bases lay outside the gene matches. Germline loops: CDR1 SGHTA, CDR2 FQGNSA. The DNA of the CDR3 is TGTGCCAGCAGCTTAGCCCGAGGACAGGGGACGAGCTCCTATAATTCACCCCTCCACTTT. Protein sequence: CASSLARGQGTSSYNSPLHF.

This chain uses TRBV20-1 with TRBJ2-5, with 8 bases fitting TRBD1. The trim removed 3 bases at V and 0 bases at J, leaving 9 bases unmatched. The CDR3 length is 16 residues. Germline V CDR1 and CDR2: DFQATT, SNEGSKA (reference sequence). CDR3 region: CSASPVTGGNQETQYF. The CDR3 DNA sequence: TGCAGTGCTAGTCCCGTCACAGGGGGGAACCAAGAGACCCAGTACTTC.

The J gene is TRBJ2-7, the V gene TRBV30, with 9 nucleotides matching TRBD2. Germline loops: CDR1 GTSNPN, CDR2 SVGIG (reference sequence). V shed 0 bases, J shed 1 base, and the junction held 1 base outside the gene matches. This CDR3 comprises 14 residues. The DNA of the CDR3 is TGTGCCTGGAGTGTAGCGGGGGGTTCCTACGAGCAGTACTTC. Translating gives CAWSVAGGSYEQYF. Full variable domain (outside the CDR3, taken from reference TRBV30 and TRBJ2-7): SQTIHQWPATLVQPVGSPLSLECTVEGTSNPNLYWYRQAAGRGLQLLFYSVGIGQISSEVPQNLSASRPQDRQFILSSKKLLLSDSGFYLCAWSVAGGSYEQYFGPGTRLTVT.

This sequence joins TRBV27 and TRBJ1-1, with D perhaps TRBD1 (5 bases). CDR1 is MNHEY, CDR2 SMNVEV, per germline (reference sequence). The CDR3 consists of 19 residues. V was trimmed by 4 bases and J by 0 bases, leaving 24 bases between them. CDR3 DNA sequence: TGTGCCAGCAGTTCACGTTGGGGGTTGGGAGGTAAGATGAACACTGAAGCTTTCTTT. The encoded protein is CASSSRWGLGGKMNTEAFF.